The 27 T cell receptor beta chains below were found in one sample sequenced in a study of shared clonotypes between healthy human individuals. Sequencing was performed with immunoSEQ multiplex PCR; in TCRdb, only in-frame clones are kept and a portion is missing. This repertoire shows just over 2,000,000 clones, roughly 95% found once; its top ten account for around 0.13%. Sequenced material: naive CD4+ T cells sorted from blood. This sample's subset: CD45RA+ positively selected. The receptor set was obtained from a man aged 18 to 30 in good health.

This clone was recorded once. Other DNA variants within this sample encode the same CDR3. V is TRBV5-1 and J is TRBJ2-3; no reliable D call. Germline V lookup: CDR1 SGHRS, CDR2 YFSETQ. This CDR3 has 15 amino acids. V lost 3 bases to trimming and J lost 0 bases, with 11 bases between them. The CDR3 coding sequence is TGCGCCAGCAGCTCGTCCGGGCGTAGCACAGATACGCAGTATTTT. Translation: CASSSSGRSTDTQYF. Using reference TRBV5-1 and TRBJ2-3 for the parts outside the CDR3, the full variable domain is KAGVTQTPRYLIKTRGQQVTLSCSPISGHRSVSWYQQTPGQGLQFLFEYFSETQRNKGNFPGRFSGRQFSNSRSEMNVSTLELGDSALYLCASSSSGRSTDTQYFGPGTRLTVL.

The chain joins TRBV4-3 to TRBJ2-7; D is perhaps TRBD1 or TRBD2 (6 bases each). Per germline, CDR1 LGHNA and CDR2 YSLEER. The CDR3 covers 16 residues. Trimming took off 0 bases at V and 2 bases at J, with 14 bases between the two ends. The CDR3 DNA is TGCGCCAGCAGCCAAGAGGGGGCTAGCGCCACCTACGAGCAGTACTTC. Protein sequence: CASSQEGASATYEQYF.

The chain carries TRBV6-5 and TRBJ1-5; TRBD1 aligns across 8 bases. The V segment lost 4 bases and the J segment 5 bases; nucleotides outside the gene matches: 4. In germline, CDR1 is MNHEY, CDR2 SVGAGI. CDR3 length: 14 amino acids. The CDR3 loop reads CASSSPTGDQPQHF. CDR3 nucleotide sequence: TGTGCCAGCAGTTCTCCGACAGGGGATCAGCCCCAGCATTTT.

The rearrangement joins TRBV18 to TRBJ1-1; no firm D call. Germline V gene data show CDR1 as KGHSH and CDR2 as LQKENI. The CDR3 runs to 13 residues. The V and J ends lost 3 bases and 5 bases respectively, with 10 bases between them. The CDR3 bases are TGTGCCAGCTCACCCGCCTTCATGACTGAAGCTTTCTTT. Translating gives CASSPAFMTEAFF.

This chain joins TRBV9 and TRBJ2-6; TRBD2 is a possible D gene (5 bases). The V end lost 4 bases, the J end lost 1 base, and 12 bases lay between the germline ends. The germline CDR1 and CDR2 sequences are SGDLS and YYNGEE. CDR3 length equals 16 residues. The DNA of the CDR3 is TGTGCCAGCAGCAGGACTGGAACATCTGGGGCCAACGTCCTGACTTTC. This encodes CASSRTGTSGANVLTF. Using reference TRBV9 and TRBJ2-6 for the parts outside the CDR3, the full variable domain is DSGVTQTPKHLITATGQRVTLRCSPRSGDLSVYWYQQSLDQGLQFLIQYYNGEERAKGNILERFSAQQFPDLHSELNLSSLELGDSALYFCASSRTGTSGANVLTFGAGSRLTVL.

J is TRBJ1-2 and V is TRBV10-3, with D maybe TRBD1 (6 bases). V was cut by 6 bases and J by 7 bases, with 12 bases left in between. The germline CDR1 and CDR2 sequences are ENHRY and SYGVKD. The CDR3 has 12 residues. In nucleotides, the CDR3 is TGTGCCATCAGAACTACAGGGCTTGGCTACACCTTC. Its protein product is CAIRTTGLGYTF.

This chain links TRBV28 with TRBJ1-5; 7 bases are shared with TRBD1. The CDR3 is made up of 14 amino acids. V lost 7 bases, J lost 1 base, and 4 bases stayed unmatched. The germline V gene encodes CDR1 MDHEN and CDR2 SYDVKM. As DNA, the CDR3 is TGTGCCAGCACCCCGACAGGGAGCAATCAGCCCCAGCATTTT. This encodes CASTPTGSNQPQHF.

The CDR3 coding sequence is TGTGCCATCAGTGGGGACCCGAATGAAAAACTGTTTTTT. Translating gives CAISGDPNEKLFF. V usage is TRBV10-3 and J usage is TRBJ1-4, with D tentatively TRBD1 (5 bases). Deletions cut 4 bases from V and 5 bases from J, with 8 bases between. Germline V gene data show CDR1 as ENHRY and CDR2 as SYGVKD. The CDR3 runs 13 residues.

With regard to this clone: This sample also contains other DNA sequences that code for the same CDR3. This chain connects TRBV11-2 to TRBJ2-7; D gene unclear. This CDR3 has 13 amino acids. In germline, CDR1 is SGHAT, CDR2 FQNNGV. The ends were cut back, 0 bases at V and 5 bases at J, with 8 bases in the middle. The CDR3 bases are TGTGCCAGCAGCTTAGATCGTTCGGACGAGCAGTACTTC. Translating it yields CASSLDRSDEQYF. Looking up the rest from reference TRBV11-2 and TRBJ2-7 gives the full variable domain: EAGVAQSPRYKIIEKRQSVAFWCNPISGHATLYWYQQILGQGPKLLIQFQNNGVVDDSQLPKDRFSAERLKGVDSTLKIQPAKLEDSAVYLCASSLDRSDEQYFGPGTRLTVT.

The rearrangement links TRBV11-2 to TRBJ2-1; 10 bases are a match to TRBD1. The trim removed 0 bases at V and 6 bases at J, leaving 2 bases unmatched. The germline CDR1 and CDR2 sequences are SGHAT and FQNNGV. The CDR3 has 15 amino acids. CDR3 sequence reads: CASSLEGTGVNEQFF. CDR3 sequence (DNA): TGTGCCAGCAGCTTAGAGGGGACAGGGGTCAATGAGCAGTTCTTC. Based on the CDR3 plus reference TRBV11-2 and TRBJ2-1, the full variable domain is EAGVAQSPRYKIIEKRQSVAFWCNPISGHATLYWYQQILGQGPKLLIQFQNNGVVDDSQLPKDRFSAERLKGVDSTLKIQPAKLEDSAVYLCASSLEGTGVNEQFFGPGTRLTVL.

The chain is built from TRBV7-9 and TRBJ1-5, with TRBD1 matching over 7 bases. The germline V gene has CDR1 SEHNR and CDR2 FQNEAQ (reference sequence). V lost 0 bases to trimming and J lost 2 bases; unmatched junction nucleotides: 4. CDR3 length: 16 residues. The CDR3 sequence: CASSLADRAGNQPQHF. The CDR3 bases are TGTGCCAGCAGCTTAGCTGACAGGGCGGGCAATCAGCCCCAGCATTTT.

The V and J genes are TRBV4-3 and TRBJ2-7, with TRBD2 identical over 10 bases. Trimming removed 4 bases from V and 4 bases from J; junction bases left unmatched: 10. Germline V CDR1 and CDR2: LGHNA, YSLEER. The CDR3 runs to 16 residues. The CDR3, as DNA: TGCGCCAGCAGCCGGGGGGCTAGCGGGAGCCGGTACGAGCAGTACTTC. Its protein product is CASSRGASGSRYEQYF.

The rearrangement uses TRBV5-8 and TRBJ2-3; a possible D gene is TRBD1 (6 bases). With 2 bases removed from V and 2 bases from J, the gap between germline ends came to 12 bases. Per the germline V gene, CDR1 is SGHTS and CDR2 is YDEGEE. This CDR3 comprises 15 residues. CDR3 sequence: CASSLQGSVTDTQYF. In nucleotides, the CDR3 is TGTGCCAGCAGCTTACAGGGATCCGTCACAGATACGCAGTATTTT.

This rearrangement joins TRBV7-2 to TRBJ2-7; 9 bases fit TRBD2. Germline values: CDR1 SGHTA, CDR2 FQGNSA. The J segment lost 5 bases and the V segment lost 3 bases, leaving 11 bases of the junction unmatched. The CDR3 is 16 amino acids. CDR3 coding DNA: TGTGCCAGCAGCTTCCCCTCGGCGGGAGGGTCCCACGAGCAGTACTTC. Translation: CASSFPSAGGSHEQYF.

To note about this clone: This specimen includes other DNA sequences encoding the same CDR3. The rearrangement uses TRBV5-1 and TRBJ2-1; D gene unclear. Germline values: CDR1 SGHRS, CDR2 YFSETQ. This CDR3 region has 13 residues. The ends were cut back, 3 bases at V and 4 bases at J, with 8 bases in the middle. The CDR3 loop reads CASSSPGYNEQFF. CDR3 bases: TGCGCCAGCAGCTCTCCCGGATACAATGAGCAGTTCTTC.

The J gene is TRBJ2-4, the V gene TRBV6-1; possibly TRBD1 for D (5 bases). This CDR3 is 13 amino acids long. Deletions cut 6 bases from V and 6 bases from J, with 12 bases between. Per germline, CDR1 MNHNS and CDR2 SASEGT. CDR3 sequence: CASSRPTVNIQYF. DNA for the CDR3: TGTGCCAGCAGCCGTCCGACAGTAAACATTCAGTACTTC.

J is TRBJ1-1 and V is TRBV5-4, with a possible D match to TRBD1 (6 bases). V was shortened by 4 bases and J by 5 bases, with 15 bases between the two germline ends. Germline loops: CDR1 SGHNT, CDR2 YYREEE (reference sequence). The CDR3 loop spans 14 amino acids. The CDR3 DNA sequence: TGTGCCAGCAGCCTGACAGGAAGTAGGACTGAAGCTTTCTTT. Translating it yields CASSLTGSRTEAFF.

The gene calls are TRBV10-3 and TRBJ2-3; the match to TRBD2 covers 8 bases. The junction had 5 bases not matched to a gene; V was cut back by 10 bases and J by 2 bases. CDR3 size: 13 residues. Germline V gene data show CDR1 as ENHRY and CDR2 as SYGVKD. The CDR3 coding sequence is TGTGCCACGATTAGCGGGATCACAGATACGCAGTATTTT. It codes for CATISGITDTQYF.

The chain recombines TRBV7-6 with TRBJ2-7; perhaps TRBD2 as D (6 bases). Germline-derived CDR1 and CDR2 are SGHVS and FNYEAQ. The CDR3 has 14 amino acids. Trimming pared 1 base from V and 3 bases from J, leaving 10 bases between. The CDR3 loop reads CASSLGRGLYEQYF. The CDR3 DNA is TGTGCCAGCAGCTTAGGGCGGGGCCTCTACGAGCAGTACTTC.

The count of this clone is one. CDR3 nucleotides: TGTGCCAGCAGTTTAGTCGGGGTGAACACTGAAGCTTTCTTT. It translates to CASSLVGVNTEAFF. The genes are TRBV28 and TRBJ1-1; no definite D call. V was pared by 2 bases and J by 0 bases, with 7 bases between. The CDR3 is 14 residues long. Germline CDR1 MDHEN, CDR2 SYDVKM. Full variable domain (missing parts from reference TRBV28 and TRBJ1-1): DVKVTQSSRYLVKRTGEKVFLECVQDMDHENMFWYRQDPGLGLRLIYFSYDVKMKEKGDIPEGYSVSREKKERFSLILESASTNQTSMYLCASSLVGVNTEAFFGQGTRLTVV.

This sequence joins TRBV10-3 and TRBJ2-5; no clear D gene. The CDR3 has 13 amino acids. V was trimmed by 3 bases and J by 1 base, leaving 6 bases between them. Germline CDR1 is ENHRY and CDR2 is SYGVKD. The CDR3 loop reads CAISERSQETQYF. The CDR3 DNA sequence: TGTGCCATCAGTGAAAGGAGCCAAGAGACCCAGTACTTC.

The chain employs TRBV7-6 and TRBJ2-7; TRBD2 might be the D (5 bases). V gave up 6 bases and J gave up 0 bases, with 18 bases separating them. Germline lookup yields CDR1 SGHVS and CDR2 FNYEAQ. This CDR3 has 16 amino acids. CDR3 sequence: CASRTCEREGSYEQYF. The DNA for the CDR3 is TGTGCCAGCAGAACCTGTGAAAGAGAGGGCTCCTACGAGCAGTACTTC.

In DNA form, the CDR3 reads TGTGCCAGCAGTAAATCACAGGGGAAAGAGACCCAGTACTTC. Protein: CASSKSQGKETQYF. The chain is built from TRBV6-5 and TRBJ2-5, with 7 bases matching TRBD1. CDR3 length equals 14 residues. The ends lost 5 bases at V and 3 bases at J; junction bases unmatched: 6. From germline, CDR1 is MNHEY and CDR2 SVGAGI.

This clone was seen only a few times. Other DNA sequences from this sample encode an identical CDR3 as well. The chain combines TRBV2 with TRBJ2-1; TRBD1 agrees at 10 bases. Germline CDR1 reads SNHLY; CDR2 reads FYNNEI. CDR3 length: 14 amino acids. The ends lost 6 bases at V and 4 bases at J; junction bases unmatched: 3. The CDR3 loop is CASSRDRGYNEQFF. The CDR3 DNA reads as TGTGCCAGCAGCCGGGACAGGGGATACAATGAGCAGTTCTTC.

CDR3 amino acids: CASTWGGKGYNEQFF. The CDR3 region has the DNA TGTGCCAGCACCTGGGGCGGGAAAGGGTACAATGAGCAGTTCTTC. This sequence joins TRBV6-5 and TRBJ2-1; the D gene is possibly TRBD2 (6 bases). The CDR3 length is 15 residues. V lost 7 bases to trimming and J lost 4 bases, with 17 bases between them. Germline V lookup: CDR1 MNHEY, CDR2 SVGAGI.

This clone was counted once. V usage is TRBV19 and J usage is TRBJ1-1; no firm D call. Trimming removed 2 bases at V and 1 base at J, with 11 bases between. This CDR3 spans 15 amino acids. Per germline, CDR1 LNHDA and CDR2 SQIVND (reference sequence). The CDR3: CASSIRVGTNTEAFF. CDR3 DNA sequence: TGTGCCAGTAGTATACGGGTCGGAACGAACACTGAAGCTTTCTTT.

This clone was seen just once. The chain recombines TRBV7-9 with TRBJ2-5; 8 positions match TRBD2. This CDR3 comprises 17 residues. Trimming at V came to 5 bases and at J to 2 bases, leaving 13 bases not matched to a gene. Germline loops: CDR1 SEHNR, CDR2 FQNEAQ (reference sequence). CDR3 bases: TGTGCCAGCAGCCCGACGGGTCGGGAGGGCGGACAAGAGACCCAGTACTTC. Amino acid sequence: CASSPTGREGGQETQYF.